This T cell receptor (beta chain) was observed in a study of CXCR3-negative and CXCR3-positive naive CD8 T cells. Study details: Total TRB output reached 130 million or so reads, about 1.5 +/- 0.3 million per library.

Libraries of TRB cDNA were made by 5' RACE and carried UMIs. TCRdb reanalyzed the 5' RACE reads and collapses them to one entry per CDR3 protein, without DNA. The table lists 100,000 to 150,000 distinct CDR3 sequences. CDR1 and CDR2 (germline): MGHRA, YSYEKL. The CDR3 length is 15 residues. To note about this clonotype: Its cognate antigen is unknown.

Study-level findings and limits: Similar TRBV-TRBJ usage characterized naive CXCR3-negative and CXCR3-positive cells; memory cells differed.

The sample was naive CXCR3- CD8+ T cells from blood. Described subset: CD45RO-CCR7+CD27+CD95- naive CD8+ T cells lacking CXCR3 (TNR3-). This clonotype originated in a human donor in good health. Some clones in this sample may be carry-over from other donors' samples. The chain carries TRBV4-1 and TRBJ1-6; the TRBD1 assignment by TCRdb is unverifiable without DNA. CDR3 residues: CASSQVSGGNSPLHF.